The 31 T cell receptor beta chains given below trace back to one sample, sequenced in a study of blood T cell repertoires in COVID-19. The repertoire was sequenced with immunoSEQ multiplex PCR; TCRdb's copy has only in-frame clones and lacks some. Of hundreds of thousands of clones in the sample, around 82% were seen once. Sequenced: peripheral blood. These TCRs come from a woman aged 40 to 55 with active or convalescent COVID-19.

The genes are TRBV28 and TRBJ1-2; D call uncertain. The CDR3 spans 19 residues. CDR1 is MDHEN and CDR2 is SYDVKM in the germline V gene. The germline V and J ends were trimmed by 4 bases and 3 bases, with 27 bases remaining between them. The chain's CDR3 is CASSSYPSGGRRVHYGYTF. Here the CDR3 DNA reads TGTGCCAGCAGTTCCTACCCCTCTGGCGGGCGTCGAGTACACTATGGCTACACCTTC.

This chain links TRBV15 with TRBJ2-7; 7 bases fit TRBD1. The CDR3 is made up of 16 amino acids. Germline CDR1 reads LNHNV; CDR2 reads YYDKDF (reference sequence). After removal of 1 base from V and 2 bases from J, the junction contained 8 bases not matched to a gene. In nucleotides, the CDR3 is TGTGCCACCAGCAGAGCTCCCCGGGACAGCACCTACGAGCAGTACTTC. It translates to CATSRAPRDSTYEQYF.

CDR3 sequence reads: CASSTNGQAYNSPLHF. The CDR3 region has the DNA TGCGCCAGCAGTACCAACGGACAGGCTTATAATTCACCCCTCCACTTT. The chain is built from TRBV5-1 and TRBJ1-6; 7 nucleotides line up with TRBD1. V dropped 5 bases and J dropped 4; count of bases not matched to a gene: 9. The CDR3 totals 16 residues. Germline V gene sequence: CDR1 SGHRS, CDR2 YFSETQ. Complete variable domain (other parts from reference TRBV5-1 and TRBJ1-6): KAGVTQTPRYLIKTRGQQVTLSCSPISGHRSVSWYQQTPGQGLQFLFEYFSETQRNKGNFPGRFSGRQFSNSRSEMNVSTLELGDSALYLCASSTNGQAYNSPLHFGNGTRLTVT.

The rearrangement links TRBV30 to TRBJ1-1; the D is unclear. The germline gives CDR1 GTSNPN, CDR2 SVGIG (reference sequence). Trimming took off 3 bases at V and 8 bases at J, with 10 bases between the two ends. The CDR3 runs 11 residues. The CDR3 coding sequence is TGTGCCTGGAGCGCCGACTGGGAAGCTTTCTTT. Its translation is CAWSADWEAFF.

This chain joins TRBV18 and TRBJ2-2, with TRBD2 matching over 11 bases. This CDR3 is built from 16 residues. V shed 1 base and J 6 bases; nucleotides not matched to a gene: 4. Per germline, CDR1 KGHSH and CDR2 LQKENI. The CDR3 DNA reads as TGTGCCAGCTCACCACAAACTAGCGGGAGTCCCGGGGAGCTGTTTTTT. As protein: CASSPQTSGSPGELFF.

V is TRBV2 and J is TRBJ2-1, with D tentatively TRBD1 (7 bases). Germline V lookup: CDR1 SNHLY, CDR2 FYNNEI. CDR3 length: 13 residues. Trimming left V 7 bases short and J 8 bases short, with 15 bases between. The CDR3 reads CASNLQGGDEQFF. The CDR3 bases are TGTGCCAGCAACCTTCAGGGGGGTGATGAGCAGTTCTTC. Supplemented by reference TRBV2 and TRBJ2-1, the full variable domain reads EPEVTQTPSHQVTQMGQEVILRCVPISNHLYFYWYRQILGQKVEFLVSFYNNEISEKSEIFDDQFSVERPDGSNFTLKIRSTKLEDSAMYFCASNLQGGDEQFFGPGTRLTVL.

This clone was recorded a few times. V gene TRBV7-2 combines with J gene TRBJ1-1, with 8 bases that match TRBD1. The CDR3 loop spans 15 amino acids. V gave up 5 bases and J gave up 4 bases; unmatched junction bases: 9. Germline-derived CDR1 and CDR2 are SGHTA and FQGNSA. CDR3 in DNA: TGTGCCAGCAGCGGGCAGACAGGGGTTTCCACTGAAGCTTTCTTT. Translation gives CASSGQTGVSTEAFF.

The V gene is TRBV19, the J gene TRBJ1-4; the D gene is possibly TRBD1 (5 bases). Germline assignment: CDR1 LNHDA and CDR2 SQIVND (reference sequence). The CDR3 length is 13 residues. V was trimmed by 4 bases and J by 5 bases, leaving 8 bases between them. In DNA, the CDR3 is TGTGCCAGTAGTAGGACACGGAATGAAAAACTGTTTTTT. It specifies CASSRTRNEKLFF.

V is TRBV7-9 and J is TRBJ1-1; the match to TRBD1 covers 9 bases. The ends lost 2 bases at V and 5 bases at J; junction bases unmatched: 18. Germline V gives CDR1 SEHNR, CDR2 FQNEAQ (reference sequence). The CDR3 has 19 residues. The CDR3: CASSLSWGQGWSGGTEAFF. CDR3 DNA sequence: TGTGCCAGCAGCTTAAGTTGGGGACAGGGATGGAGCGGGGGGACTGAAGCTTTCTTT.

This chain links TRBV15 with TRBJ1-4; D is unresolved. V lost 3 bases, J lost 10 bases, and 9 bases lay in between. Germline V CDR1 and CDR2: LNHNV, YYDKDF (reference sequence). CDR3 length equals 12 residues. The CDR3 sequence: CATSRQEGKLFF. Here the CDR3 DNA reads TGTGCCACCAGCAGGCAGGAGGGAAAACTGTTTTTT.

V usage is TRBV28 and J usage is TRBJ2-7; D perhaps matches TRBD1 (6 bases). V was shortened by 2 bases and J by 3 bases, with 14 bases between the two germline ends. The germline CDR1 and CDR2 sequences are MDHEN and SYDVKM. This CDR3 contains 15 residues. The CDR3 region is CASSLKGDGNYEQYF. The CDR3 nucleotides read TGTGCCAGCAGTTTAAAGGGGGATGGCAACTACGAGCAGTACTTC.

The chain carries TRBV5-1 and TRBJ2-2; D is uncertain. The length of the CDR3 is 14 residues. V was pared by 1 base and J by 1 base, with 5 bases between. CDR1 is SGHRS, CDR2 YFSETQ, per germline. CDR3 amino acids: CASSLNMNTGELFF. The CDR3 nucleotides are TGCGCCAGCAGCTTGAATATGAACACCGGGGAGCTGTTTTTT.

The rearrangement links TRBV13 to TRBJ1-6; D is ambiguous. The CDR3 runs 14 residues. V dropped 5 bases and J dropped 7 bases, with 12 bases sitting between them. CDR1 is PRHDT, CDR2 FYEKMQ, per germline (reference sequence). The CDR3 coding sequence is TGTGCCAGCAGCCCCCGGACGGGGAATTCACCCCTCCACTTT. Protein: CASSPRTGNSPLHF.

The chain carries TRBV24-1 and TRBJ2-2; TRBD1 aligns across 8 bases. Germline CDR1 reads KGHDR; CDR2 reads SFDVKD. The CDR3 sequence is 16 residues long. With 4 bases clipped from V and 1 base from J, the junction kept 4 bases outside the gene matches. The CDR3 region is CATSDRTGQNTGELFF. CDR3 sequence (DNA): TGTGCCACCAGTGACCGGACAGGGCAGAACACCGGGGAGCTGTTTTTT.

The genes are TRBV6-1 and TRBJ2-7; 8 bases fit TRBD1. The CDR3 runs to 16 residues. The germline V gene encodes CDR1 MNHNS and CDR2 SASEGT. V trimming: 0 bases; J trimming: 2 bases; junction bases outside the gene matches: 6. CDR3 coding DNA: TGTGCCAGCAGTGAAGCCGCGGTGACAGGGGCCTACGAGCAGTACTTC. Translated: CASSEAAVTGAYEQYF.

The chain uses TRBV3-1 (or the pseudogene TRBV3-2) and TRBJ2-7; D is possibly TRBD2 (7 bases). Germline CDR1 reads LGHDT; CDR2 reads YNNKEL (reference sequence). The V gene lost 3 bases and the J gene lost 5 bases, with 14 bases spanning the gap. The CDR3 is 14 amino acids. As DNA, the CDR3 is TGTGCCAGCAGCCATCGGGGGGCCCAAAACGAGCAGTACTTC. It codes for CASSHRGAQNEQYF.

The rearrangement joins TRBV7-9 to TRBJ1-1; unclear D gene. Germline loops: CDR1 SEHNR, CDR2 FQNEAQ (reference sequence). CDR3 length: 13 amino acids. V lost 5 bases to trimming and J lost 5 bases, with 12 bases between them. In DNA, the CDR3 is TGTGCCAGCAGCCTAACGCAGGAAACTGAAGCTTTCTTT. This codes for CASSLTQETEAFF. The entire variable domain, with the rest obtained from reference TRBV7-9 and TRBJ1-1, is as follows: DTGVSQNPRHKITKRGQNVTFRCDPISEHNRLYWYRQTLGQGPEFLTYFQNEAQLEKSRLLSDRFSAERPKGSFSTLEIQRTEQGDSAMYLCASSLTQETEAFFGQGTRLTVV.

V and J are TRBV19 and TRBJ1-2; the D gene is possibly TRBD1 (6 bases). Trimming removed 6 bases from V and 6 bases from J, with 17 bases in between. Germline lookup yields CDR1 LNHDA and CDR2 SQIVND (reference sequence). CDR3 length: 14 amino acids. This CDR3 reads CASRPRGGGNGYTF. CDR3 nucleotide sequence: TGTGCCAGTAGGCCCCGAGGGGGAGGGAATGGCTACACCTTC. Complete variable domain (other parts from reference TRBV19 and TRBJ1-2): DGGITQSPKYLFRKEGQNVTLSCEQNLNHDAMYWYRQDPGQGLRLIYYSQIVNDFQKGDIAEGYSVSREKKESFPLTVTSAQKNPTAFYLCASRPRGGGNGYTFGSGTRLTVV.

The V call is TRBV2, the J call TRBJ2-2; the match to TRBD2 covers 9 bases. Germline V gives CDR1 SNHLY, CDR2 FYNNEI. The CDR3 sequence is 17 residues long. Unmatched junction bases numbered 12, after V lost 4 bases and J lost 6 bases. The CDR3 nucleotides are TGTGCCAGCAGTGGAGCCGGGACTAGCATCGTAGCCGGGGAGCTGTTTTTT. Residues: CASSGAGTSIVAGELFF.

The chain is built from TRBV19 and TRBJ2-7; TRBD1 matches 9 bases. The CDR3 totals 15 residues. V was clipped by 3 bases and J by 2 bases; unmatched bases: 5. Germline CDR1 LNHDA, CDR2 SQIVND (reference sequence). The DNA for the CDR3 is TGTGCCAGTAGTATTAGGAGGGACAGGGCCTACGAGCAGTACTTC. Translating gives CASSIRRDRAYEQYF.

There are a few counts of this clone. The J gene is TRBJ2-1, the V gene TRBV7-9; no definite D call. The CDR3 has 15 residues. Germline values: CDR1 SEHNR, CDR2 FQNEAQ (reference sequence). Trimming left V 3 bases short and J 4 bases short, with 13 bases between. The CDR3: CASSLITGSYNEQFF. CDR3 nucleotides: TGTGCCAGCAGCTTGATTACCGGGTCATACAATGAGCAGTTCTTC.

This sequence joins TRBV7-9 and TRBJ1-1; a weak D match, TRBD1 (5 bases). Trimming removed 5 bases at V and 1 base at J, with 14 bases between. From germline, CDR1 is SEHNR and CDR2 FQNEAQ (reference sequence). The CDR3 length is 15 residues. CDR3 in DNA: TGTGCCAGCAGCGCGACCAGGGATAAGAACACTGAAGCTTTCTTT. Amino acids: CASSATRDKNTEAFF.

The J gene is TRBJ1-2, the V gene TRBV5-6; D is possibly TRBD1 (5 bases). This CDR3 comprises 13 residues. Trimming removed 0 bases at V and 5 bases at J, with 8 bases between. CDR1 and CDR2 (germline): SGHDT, YYEEEE. CDR3 DNA: TGTGCCAGCAGCTTGGCGGGGGATTATGGCTACACCTTC. It encodes CASSLAGDYGYTF. The whole variable domain, remainder taken from reference TRBV5-6 and TRBJ1-2, is DAGVTQSPTHLIKTRGQQVTLRCSPKSGHDTVSWYQQALGQGPQFIFQYYEEEERQRGNFPDRFSGHQFPNYSSELNVNALLLGDSALYLCASSLAGDYGYTFGSGTRLTVV.

This chain connects TRBV5-4 to TRBJ1-2, with D perhaps TRBD1 (6 bases). Germline V gene data show CDR1 as SGHNT and CDR2 as YYREEE (reference sequence). CDR3 length: 16 amino acids. V was clipped by 2 bases and J by 0 bases, with 14 bases between them. CDR3 nucleotide sequence: TGTGCCAGCAGCTTACCTCGGGGGGGCCCTAACTATGGCTACACCTTC. Encoded protein: CASSLPRGGPNYGYTF.

The chain links TRBV24-1 to TRBJ2-1; 11 bases line up with TRBD1. CDR1 is KGHDR, CDR2 SFDVKD, per germline. This CDR3 is built from 17 residues. The V gene end was trimmed by 0 bases and the J gene end by 5 bases; junction bases not matched to a gene: 5. The CDR3 sequence is CATSDLTGQGEHNEQFF. The DNA for the CDR3 is TGTGCCACCAGTGATTTGACGGGACAGGGGGAGCACAATGAGCAGTTCTTC.

The chain combines TRBV28 with TRBJ1-4, with 8 bases lining up with TRBD1. This CDR3 contains 15 residues. The germline V gene encodes CDR1 MDHEN and CDR2 SYDVKM. J gave up 8 bases and V 3 bases, and 8 bases lay outside the gene matches. In nucleotides, the CDR3 is TGTGCCAGCAGTTTGGGGCAGGGGGCGTTCGAAAAACTGTTTTTT. It encodes CASSLGQGAFEKLFF.

The CDR3 DNA is TGTGCCAGCAGTCCTCGGACAGTAAACACTGAAGCTTTCTTT. Residues: CASSPRTVNTEAFF. The chain combines TRBV27 with TRBJ1-1; D may be TRBD1 (6 bases). CDR1 and CDR2 from the germline V gene are MNHEY and SMNVEV (reference sequence). The CDR3 totals 14 residues. Deletions cut 5 bases from V and 2 bases from J, with 12 bases between.

The V gene is TRBV28, the J gene TRBJ2-4; 12 bases agree with TRBD2. Germline V CDR1 and CDR2: MDHEN, SYDVKM. V was pared by 3 bases and J by 1 base, with 4 bases of the junction left unmatched. CDR3 length: 17 residues. The CDR3 loop is CASSLTGTSGAKNIQYF. The CDR3 DNA reads as TGTGCCAGCAGTTTGACCGGGACTAGCGGGGCCAAAAACATTCAGTACTTC.

This sequence joins TRBV7-2 and TRBJ2-7, with 14 bases fitting TRBD2. After removal of 0 bases from V and 4 bases from J, the junction contained 11 bases not matched to a gene. The CDR3 extends over 19 amino acids. Germline lookup yields CDR1 SGHTA and CDR2 FQGNSA. This CDR3 reads CASSLATGLAGARSYEQYF. CDR3 coding DNA: TGTGCCAGCAGCTTAGCGACGGGACTAGCGGGAGCAAGGTCGTACGAGCAGTACTTC.

The J gene is TRBJ1-1, the V gene TRBV6-5; maybe TRBD1 (5 bases). Germline V CDR1 and CDR2: MNHEY, SVGAGI. Trimming took 8 bases from V and 3 from J, leaving 10 bases between them. The CDR3 has 12 amino acids. The CDR3 region is CASLQGYTEAFF. For the CDR3, the DNA is TGTGCCAGCCTTCAGGGATACACTGAAGCTTTCTTT.

The chain carries TRBV28 and TRBJ1-5; no definite D call. Germline values: CDR1 MDHEN, CDR2 SYDVKM. Trimming cost V 7 bases and J 8 bases, with 21 bases left between them. CDR3 length: 15 residues. CDR3 in amino acids: CASTLDGATSEPQHF. The CDR3 nucleotides are TGTGCCAGCACCCTCGACGGAGCTACTTCGGAGCCCCAGCATTTT.